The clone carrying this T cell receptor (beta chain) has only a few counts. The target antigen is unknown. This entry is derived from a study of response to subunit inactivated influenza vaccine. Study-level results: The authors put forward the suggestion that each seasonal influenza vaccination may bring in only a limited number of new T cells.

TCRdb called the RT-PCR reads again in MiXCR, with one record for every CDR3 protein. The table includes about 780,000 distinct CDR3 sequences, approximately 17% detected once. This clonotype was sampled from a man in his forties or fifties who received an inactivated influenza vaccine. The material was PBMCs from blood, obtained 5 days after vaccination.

The CDR3 is CSARTEYNSPLHF. The CDR3 bases are TGCAGTGCAAGGACGGAGTATAATTCACCCCTCCACTTT. This chain uses TRBV20-1 with TRBJ1-6; D gene unclear. The CDR3 is 13 amino acids. V gave up 6 bases and J gave up 4 bases, with 10 bases separating them. The germline gives CDR1 DFQATT, CDR2 SNEGSKA (reference sequence).